The present T cell receptor (beta chain) was sequenced within a study of shared clonotypes between healthy human individuals. It was CD45RO-negative cells, positively selected for CCR7, that made up naive CD8 cells, with terminally differentiated effector memory CD45RA+ cells excluded. From germline, CDR1 is MNHEY and CDR2 SMNVEV (reference sequence). V gave up 6 bases and J gave up 0 bases, with 16 bases separating them. The CDR3 has 16 residues. The repertoire was sequenced with immunoSEQ multiplex PCR; TCRdb's copy has only in-frame clones and lacks some. The sample shows some 2,100,000 clones, 85% to 95% of them seen only once.

The chain carries TRBV27 and TRBJ2-3; no definite D call. The TCR originated in a man between 18 and 29 years old in good health. Some clones in this sample may be carry-over from other donors' samples. Sample: naive CD8+ T cells from PBMCs. CDR3 in DNA: TGTGCCAGCAGCGAACCGACACTCACTAGCACAGATACGCAGTATTTT. Residues: CASSEPTLTSTDTQYF.